This T cell receptor (beta chain) originates from a study of cytomegalovirus exposure and HLA in healthy donors. In the study overall: Tens of millions of unique TCRs from HLA-typed donors were held in an early data release. Caucasian-associated ancestry cluster membership applied to about four fifths of a few hundred genotyped donors. Findings and limits, study-wide: The number of N-insertions in an Asian-associated ancestry cluster was reportedly below the 666-donor mean in a later analysis. Serostatus for CMV was the only available immune exposure information.

The PCR had 60 Vbeta and 13 Jbeta primers. Some clones are missing from TCRdb's copy, which holds only in-frame ones; the method was immunoSEQ multiplex PCR. This sample yields some 150,000 clones, of which roughly three quarters are seen a single time; about 5.3% belongs to the top ten. About this clone: The antigen remains unidentified.

The junction had 13 bases not matched to a gene; V was cut back by 4 bases and J by 8 bases. The CDR3 runs to 16 residues. Germline V gene lookup returns CDR1 KGHSH and CDR2 LQKENI. This TCR was sampled from a woman aged 45-65 years in good health and CMV-seronegative. The sample consisted of PBMCs. The J gene is TRBJ2-2, the V gene TRBV18; TRBD1 matches at 7 bases. Here the CDR3 reads CASSRPFKGAFGELFF. The CDR3 DNA reads as TGTGCCAGCTCACGACCCTTTAAGGGGGCCTTTGGGGAGCTGTTTTTT.